The clone carrying this T cell receptor beta chain showed up just once. Antigen unknown. PCR employed 60 Vbeta and 13 Jbeta primers. Here immunoSEQ multiplex PCR was the method, and the copy in TCRdb shows in-frame clones only, minus some. The table has around 95,000 clones, roughly 70% seen once. This specimen belongs to a study of cytomegalovirus exposure and HLA in healthy donors. Findings and caveats of the study: It was shown in a later analysis that HLA-associated TCR beta chains were more clonally expanded than other, equally common chains. Most TCR sequences were rare, but some public TCRs occurred in many donors. It has been reported that TCR beta sequences accurately predicted the HLA-A and HLA-B alleles of most subjects.

Between the trimmed V and J ends, which lost 1 base and 11 bases, there was a span of 9 bases. Germline lookup yields CDR1 PRHDT and CDR2 FYEKMQ (reference sequence). The CDR3 spans 12 residues. The gene calls are TRBV13 and TRBJ2-1; a possible D gene is TRBD2 (6 bases). The material sequenced was PBMCs. The TCR originated in a male donor in good health and CMV-seronegative. The CDR3 DNA reads TGTGCCAGCAGCTTAGCGGGACTTCAGCAGTTCTTC. Translation gives CASSLAGLQQFF.